The present entry profiles one T cell receptor beta chain with its context. The clone's antigen remains unknown. The input lacks base qualities; no much larger clone sits a single base away. The sample belongs to a study of cytomegalovirus exposure and HLA in healthy donors (dated by TCRdb to 2016 to 2017). Background on the whole study: An earlier analysis of some 500 of the donors reported about 250 Gb of sequence data and roughly 110 million unique TCR beta sequences from about 179 million T cells. An early release that covered several hundred HLA-typed donors contained approximately 320 gigabases of sequencing data and about 93 million unique TCR sequences. Among the roughly 390 genotyped donors, around 81% belonged to the genetic ancestry cluster associated with self-reported Caucasian donors. The aim of the study was to test whether cataloging public T cell receptors could identify signatures of past pathogen exposure. The T cell repertoires of under 700 subjects were profiled by immunosequencing and related to cytomegalovirus serostatus. Besides the first cohort of roughly 660 subjects, a separate validation cohort made up of roughly 120 different subjects was used. To predict cytomegalovirus infection status, the study combined high-throughput TCR immunosequencing, statistical association of individual TCRs with disease status, and machine learning. In a later analysis, previously published TCR beta repertoires from roughly 710 donors were re-analyzed and high-resolution HLA genotyping was added so that TCR occurrence patterns could be studied. Rather than using new phenotypic data, the later analysis identified candidate immune exposures from TCR beta sequences and from how often those sequences occurred across donors. To decide whether each TCR beta V gene segment behaved as functional or pseudogenic, an earlier analysis of nearly 600 of the donors relied on high-throughput TCR beta sequencing. Donor age, sex, ethnicity and CMV serostatus were compiled together with the repertoire data. In a later genetic analysis, genome-wide SNP genotypes for about three fifths of the 666 donors were used, and that subset was treated as a discovery cohort. All discovery cohort repertoires had been generated using a single sequencing platform. HLA typing included class I and class II loci at four-digit resolution. The number of typed donors differed by locus: about 629-630 for A, B, C, DRB1 and DQB1; some 500 for DQA1; approximately 600 for DPA1; and roughly 470 for DPB1. About five DR-DQ haplotypes were handled as single units for association and clustering because linkage in the cohort was strong. Among almost 400 genotyped donors of the cohort, an average of approximately 240,000 unique TCR beta nucleotide sequences were sequenced per donor, roughly 20% of them non-productive. Points the paper makes about the study in general: In a later analysis, 16,951 TCR beta sequences were associated with specific HLA alleles at a false discovery rate of 0.05. Correlated functional status among segregating V segments might be attributable to linkage disequilibrium, but an unknown experimental factor could not be ruled out. The sequencing pipeline was judged likely to have produced a cluster of highly shared sequence variants as a technical artifact. When HLA alleles, especially DR and DQ, strongly co-occurred, TCR associations were difficult to assign to individual alleles. While some public TCRs were present in many individuals, most TCR sequences turned up only very rarely across donors. Compared with the roughly 710-donor mean, donors in an Asian-associated ancestry cluster had fewer N-insertions in productive TCRs, according to a later genetic analysis. The earlier analysis of fewer than 750 of the donors excluded roughly 17 rarely observed V segments, including chromosome 9 orphons, because counts were too low. In this cohort, only TCR beta chains were sequenced, and detectable features were limited by the absence of alpha or paired-chain data. Immune exposure information for the cohort was limited to CMV serostatus. The authors suggested that the approach could potentially be generalized to other disease states and immunological phenotypes. Cytomegalovirus status was reported to be diagnosed by the classifier with high specificity and sensitivity in both the original and validation cohorts. In a later analysis, HLA-associated TCR beta chains showed more clonal expansion and lower generation probabilities than non-associated chains that were equally common. In an earlier analysis of around 600 of the donors, most TCR beta V segments were observed in productive rearrangements about 87% or about 30% of the time, broadly matching IMGT annotations. Sequencing depth was assumed to be roughly uniform across donors in the presence/absence analyses, though that assumption may not hold. A later analysis found that most CMV-associated TCR beta chains appeared HLA-restricted, with HLA associations seemingly driven largely by CMV exposure. Several of the top co-occurrence clusters appeared to be linked to parvovirus B19, influenza, CMV and Epstein-Barr virus, according to a later analysis. The study gave a list of some 150 TCR beta chains associated with cytomegalovirus. A few of the identified cytomegalovirus-associated TCR beta chains were confirmed in vitro to be specific for cytomegalovirus antigens. In a later analysis, the rate of TCR association differed among HLA loci, with DRB1 alleles having the most associated TCRs and HLA-C alleles having the fewest. Some IMGT-functional V segments, including TRBV6-2 and TRBV6-3, could not be told apart with the 87-base-pair reads, so those segments were excluded. A further reported finding was that TCR beta sequences accurately predicted the HLA-A and HLA-B alleles for most subjects in the first cohort. V-gene and J-gene trimming of TCR beta chains was associated with a missense DCLRE1C variant in a later genetic analysis, and the association was replicated in an independent cohort. HLA typing was unavailable for some donors at each locus, so association tests used only the typed subset.

V gives up 6 bases and J gives up 6 bases, and the segment between their germline ends measures 11 bases. For CDR1 and CDR2, the germline V gene lists SNHLY and FYNNEI. The CDR3 spans 12 residues, from the cysteine through the phenylalanine. Left in the record is the CDR3 DNA by itself, 36 bases read in frame from the first base. The library was generated by the immunoSEQ multiplex PCR assay. The multiplex PCR relied on a mix of 60 forward primers for TCR Vbeta segments and 13 reverse primers for TCR Jbeta segments. The CDR3 region of rearranged TCR beta genes was amplified from genomic DNA by a multiplex PCR assay. The Illumina HiSeq System was used to sequence the amplified TCR beta libraries as 87-base-pair reads. The paper's processing steps were these. Across the roughly 600 repertoires, a later analysis counted some 80 million unique TCR beta chains, some 11 million of which were shared by at least two donors. Raw reads were error-corrected and collapsed into unique sequences by a nearest-neighbor algorithm in which closely related sequences were merged to remove PCR and sequencing errors. V, D and J gene segments were assigned by aligning CDR3 sequences to IMGT reference sequences. For a sequence to be retained, at least a six-nucleotide match to both a V gene segment and a J gene segment was required. Rearrangements were called productive when the CDR3 lacked stop codons and stayed in frame with V and J; all others were non-productive. CDR3 was defined by IMGT convention, running from the second conserved V-encoded cysteine to the conserved J-encoded phenylalanine. Sequences without an unambiguous match to a single V gene segment were excluded from the earlier analysis of approximately 600 of the donors. In an earlier analysis of around 600 of the donors, V segments were called functional above 56.7% productive rearrangements and were called segregating when the between-donor standard deviation exceeded 5%. A statistical classification framework was built for diagnosing cytomegalovirus status from the catalog of TCR beta chain sequences. In a later analysis, TCR nucleotide sequences were compared against IMGT/GENE-DB human TR gene sequences so that V and J genes could be assigned. The TCRdist pipeline was used in a later analysis to assign CDR3 sequences and most-parsimonious VDJ recombination scenarios. A later analysis defined each TCR beta chain by its CDR3 amino acid sequence plus V-gene family, and excluded reads lacking a unique V-gene family. To address suspected cross-contamination and a sequencing artifact, a later analysis removed 450 to 700 highly shared, low-generation-probability nucleotide sequences. In a later analysis, a clonal expansion index was calculated for each public chain from normalized within-repertoire ranks of inferred template counts. In a later analysis, generation probabilities were computed using a VDJ recombination model fitted to out-of-frame rearrangements, and the results were checked against IGoR. In a later analysis, TCR-TCR, TCR-HLA and TCR-CMV co-occurrence was scored with hypergeometric tests, and a repertoire-size bias correction was applied to TCR pairs. A later analysis estimated false discovery rates by permuting HLA or CMV assignments 20 times. A later analysis grouped co-occurring TCRs with DBSCAN, adding TCRdist sequence similarity when clustering within HLA-allele-positive subsets. Repertoires with fewer than 30,000 or more than 120,000 public chains were left out of co-occurrence clustering, as were a handful of repertoires with anomalous nucleotide sharing. The immuneACCESS repertoire file appears here via TCRdb, limited to in-frame rearrangements. These files lack a portion of the clones; in checked studies, under half of the deficit traces to unresolved V genes, and the cause of the others is not known. That table supplies the V and J calls and clone size; D and trimming were determined from the DNA. This sample gives about 140,000 clones in total; roughly 65% of them show up just once. Clones ranked in the top ten supply about 1.5% of the sample.

The cohort comprised approximately 700 healthy bone marrow donors. At the time of sampling, all cohort members were nominally healthy, though unrecorded immune exposures were likely present. The donor was CMV seronegative and was included in the group of hundreds of seronegative cohort members. Every donor gave a peripheral blood sample, and the peripheral blood mononuclear cells from that sample were used for TCR beta sequencing. The Qiagen DNeasy Blood Extraction Kit was used to extract genomic DNA from the blood cell samples. The rearranged segments are TRBV2 and TRBJ1-2, with TRBD1 perhaps the D gene, on 5 matching bases. The source material was PBMCs. The TCR originated in a woman aged 25 to 39 in good health and CMV-seronegative. This receptor has the CDR3 CASRATQDGYTF. The sequenced DNA: TGTGCCAGCAGGGCAACACAGGATGGCTACACCTTC. The reference TRBV2 and TRBJ1-2 proteins fill in what lies around the CDR3, so the full variable domain reads EPEVTQTPSHQVTQMGQEVILRCVPISNHLYFYWYRQILGQKVEFLVSFYNNEISEKSEIFDDQFSVERPDGSNFTLKIRSTKLEDSAMYFCASRATQDGYTFGSGTRLTVV.